This TCR beta chain was documented in a study of T-cell memory formation after mild COVID-19. Overall study: Clusters were largely donor specific.

With constant-segment primers, 5'RACE yielded cDNA libraries of TCR alpha and TCR beta that carried sample barcodes and UMIs. MiXCR, run by TCRdb on the 5' RACE reads, gives a single entry per CDR3 protein. The sample contains about 290,000 distinct CDR3 sequences, about a sixth of which appear only once. Study-level points and caveats: The authors left the SARS-CoV-2 specificity of second-wave clones peaking on day 37 unconfirmed.

This clonotype was counted a few times. Its antigen remains unidentified. V lost 10 bases, J lost 8 bases, and 9 bases stayed unmatched. The CDR3 sequence is 14 residues long. The receptor was derived from a young man who had mild COVID-19 (a few samples of this study predate the infection). Cell type and time point are not known. J is TRBJ2-2 and V is TRBV12-3 or TRBV12-4; 11 bases are a match to TRBD1. The sample taken for sequencing was PBMCs or a T cell subset sorted from them (not recorded which). As DNA, the CDR3 is TGTGCCATTGAGGACAGGGGGCGAGGAGGGGAGCTGTTTTTT. Encoded protein: CAIEDRGRGGELFF.